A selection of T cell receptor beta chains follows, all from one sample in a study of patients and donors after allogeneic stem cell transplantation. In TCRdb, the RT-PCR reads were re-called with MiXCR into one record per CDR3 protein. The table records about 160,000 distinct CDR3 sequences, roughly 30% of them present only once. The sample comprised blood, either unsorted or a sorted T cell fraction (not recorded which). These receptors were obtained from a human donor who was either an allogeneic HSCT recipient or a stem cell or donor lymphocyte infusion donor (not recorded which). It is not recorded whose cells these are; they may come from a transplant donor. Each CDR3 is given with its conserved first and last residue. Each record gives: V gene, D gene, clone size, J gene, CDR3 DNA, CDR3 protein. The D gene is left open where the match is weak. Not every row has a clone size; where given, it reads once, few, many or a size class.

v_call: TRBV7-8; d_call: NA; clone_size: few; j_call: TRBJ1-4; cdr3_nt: TGTGCCAGCAGCTTAGCGGGTGGGGCTGAGAAAAAACTGTTTTTT; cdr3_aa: CASSLAGGAEKKLFF
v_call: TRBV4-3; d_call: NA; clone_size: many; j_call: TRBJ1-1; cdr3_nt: TGCGCCAGCAGCCAAGGGTTGGACCTTGGAGCTGAAGCTTTCTTT; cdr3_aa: CASSQGLDLGAEAFF
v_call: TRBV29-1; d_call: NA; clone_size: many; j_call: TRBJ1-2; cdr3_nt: TGCAGCGTTCGTGACAGCACCTATGGCTACACCTTC; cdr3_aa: CSVRDSTYGYTF
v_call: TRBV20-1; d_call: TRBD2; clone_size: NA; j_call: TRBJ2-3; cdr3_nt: TGCAGTGCTAGAGCCCAGGGACTAGCAAGGGTGGTCACAGATACGCAGTATTTT; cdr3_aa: CSARAQGLARVVTDTQYF
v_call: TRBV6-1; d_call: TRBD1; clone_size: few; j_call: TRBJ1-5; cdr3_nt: TGTGCCAGCAGCCAAGGCTCAGGGGGAAGCAATCAGCCCCAGCATTTT; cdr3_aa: CASSQGSGGSNQPQHF
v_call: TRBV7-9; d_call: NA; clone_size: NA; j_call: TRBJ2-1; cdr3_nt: TGTGCCAGCAGCTTAGGTGGCCCTGCCAGGCAGTTCTTC; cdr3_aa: CASSLGGPARQFF
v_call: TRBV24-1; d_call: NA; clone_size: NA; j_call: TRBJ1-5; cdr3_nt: TGTGCCACCAGTGACTGGGACAGCAATCAGCCCCAGCATTTT; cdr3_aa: CATSDWDSNQPQHF
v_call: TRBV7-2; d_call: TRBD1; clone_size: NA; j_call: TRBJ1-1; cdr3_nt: TGTGCCAGCAGCTTCTCCGGGACAGGGGTTGAAGCTTTCTTT; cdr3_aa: CASSFSGTGVEAFF
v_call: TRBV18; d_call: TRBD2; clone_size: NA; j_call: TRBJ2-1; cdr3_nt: TGTGCCAGCTTCCCTGGGACTAGCGGGTGGAATGAGCAGTTCTTC; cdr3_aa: CASFPGTSGWNEQFF
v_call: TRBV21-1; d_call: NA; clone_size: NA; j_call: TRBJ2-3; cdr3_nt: TGTGCAGGTGAGAGCACAGATACGCAGTATTTT; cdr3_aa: CAGESTDTQYF
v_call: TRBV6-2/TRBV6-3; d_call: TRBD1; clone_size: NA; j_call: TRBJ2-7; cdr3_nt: TGTGCCACCCGGGACAGCTCCTACGAGCAGTACTTC; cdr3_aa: CATRDSSYEQYF
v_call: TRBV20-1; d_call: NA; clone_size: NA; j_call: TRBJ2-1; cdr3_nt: TGCAGTGCTGTAGGGGGCAATGAGCAGTTCTTC; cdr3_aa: CSAVGGNEQFF
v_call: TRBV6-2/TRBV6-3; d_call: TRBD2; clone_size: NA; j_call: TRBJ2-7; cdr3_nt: TGTGCCAGCAGTCCGCTAGCGGGAAGGCGGCAGGGGCGCGAGCAGTACTTC; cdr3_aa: CASSPLAGRRQGREQYF
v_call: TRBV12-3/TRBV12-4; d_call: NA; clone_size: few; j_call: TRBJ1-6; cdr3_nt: TGTGCCAGCAGTCAGGGACCAAACCTTTTACCCCTCCACTTT; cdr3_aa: CASSQGPNLLPLHF
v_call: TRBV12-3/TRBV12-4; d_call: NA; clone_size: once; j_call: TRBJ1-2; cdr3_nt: TGTGCCAGCAGTTTAGGAGGGGGCTATGGCTACACCTTC; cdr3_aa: CASSLGGGYGYTF
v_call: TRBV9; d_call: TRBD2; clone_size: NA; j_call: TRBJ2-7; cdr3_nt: TGTGCCAGCAGCGTAGATACTAGCGGGAGCTACGAGCAGTACTTC; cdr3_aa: CASSVDTSGSYEQYF
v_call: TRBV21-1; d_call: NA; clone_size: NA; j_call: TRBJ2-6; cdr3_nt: TGTGCCAGCAGCAAAAAGGCAGGGCCAGGGGCCAACGTCCTGACTTTC; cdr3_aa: CASSKKAGPGANVLTF
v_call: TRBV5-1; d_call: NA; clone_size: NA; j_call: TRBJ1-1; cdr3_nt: TGCGCCAGCAGCCAACGGACGGTGAGCACTGAAGCTTTCTTT; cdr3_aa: CASSQRTVSTEAFF
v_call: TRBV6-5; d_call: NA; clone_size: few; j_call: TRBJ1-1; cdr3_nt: TGTGCCAGCAGTTACTCACGGCAGGCCCTTGAAGCTTTCTTT; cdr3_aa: CASSYSRQALEAFF
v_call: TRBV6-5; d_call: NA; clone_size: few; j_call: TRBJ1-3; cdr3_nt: TGTGCCAGCAGTTACGCCAGGGGCGGTGGCACCATATATTTT; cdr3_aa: CASSYARGGGTIYF
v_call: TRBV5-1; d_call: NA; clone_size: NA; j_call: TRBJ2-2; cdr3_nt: TGCGCCAGCAGGGAGGAGGGCACCGGGGAGCTGTTTTTT; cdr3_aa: CASREEGTGELFF
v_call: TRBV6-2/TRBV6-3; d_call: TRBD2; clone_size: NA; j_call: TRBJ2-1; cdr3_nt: TGTGCCAGCAGTTATGGACTAGCTAATCCTGAGCAGTTCTTC; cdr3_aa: CASSYGLANPEQFF
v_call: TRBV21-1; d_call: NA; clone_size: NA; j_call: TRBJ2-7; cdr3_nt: TGTGCCAGCAGCAAAGCTGGCGAGGGGTACGAGCAGTACTTC; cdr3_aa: CASSKAGEGYEQYF
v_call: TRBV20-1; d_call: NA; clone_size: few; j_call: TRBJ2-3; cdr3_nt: TGCAGTGCTAGAGATATAATGCTGGGCAACACAGATACGCAGTATTTT; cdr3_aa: CSARDIMLGNTDTQYF
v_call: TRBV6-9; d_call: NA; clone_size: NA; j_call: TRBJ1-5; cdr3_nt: TGTGCCAGCACCCTCGGCGGGGGCGACAATCAGCCCCAGCATTTT; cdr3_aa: CASTLGGGDNQPQHF
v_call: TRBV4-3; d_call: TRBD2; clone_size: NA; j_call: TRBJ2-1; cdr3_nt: TGCGCCAGCAGCCAACCAGCGGGAGCGAATGAGCAGTTCTTC; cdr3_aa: CASSQPAGANEQFF
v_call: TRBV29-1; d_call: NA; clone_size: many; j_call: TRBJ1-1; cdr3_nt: TGCAGCGTTGAAGCTCGGATGATGAACACTGAAGCTTTCTTT; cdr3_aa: CSVEARMMNTEAFF
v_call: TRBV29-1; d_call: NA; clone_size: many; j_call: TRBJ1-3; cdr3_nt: TGCAGCGTGGGGGGCAGCTCTGGAAACACCATATATTTT; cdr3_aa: CSVGGSSGNTIYF
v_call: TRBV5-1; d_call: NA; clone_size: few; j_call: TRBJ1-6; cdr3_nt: TGCGCCAGCAGCTTGGCTGGTAGGGGCAATTCACCCCTCCACTTT; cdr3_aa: CASSLAGRGNSPLHF
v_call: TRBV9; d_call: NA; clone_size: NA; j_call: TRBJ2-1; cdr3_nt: TGTGCCAGCAGCGTAACCCCGAGCTCCTACAATGAGCAGTTCTTC; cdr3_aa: CASSVTPSSYNEQFF
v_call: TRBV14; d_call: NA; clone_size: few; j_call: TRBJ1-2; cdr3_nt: TGTGCCAGCAGCCATTATTCAGGGGTTACAAACTATGGCTACACCTTC; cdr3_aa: CASSHYSGVTNYGYTF
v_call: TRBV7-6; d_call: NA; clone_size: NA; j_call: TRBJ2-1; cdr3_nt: TGTGCCAGCAGCTTATACCAGGGTGGTGAGCAGTTCTTC; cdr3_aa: CASSLYQGGEQFF
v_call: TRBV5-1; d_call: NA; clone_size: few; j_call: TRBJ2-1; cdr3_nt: TGCGCCAGCACCCCCGGGAGTAGCTACAATGAGCAGTTCTTC; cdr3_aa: CASTPGSSYNEQFF
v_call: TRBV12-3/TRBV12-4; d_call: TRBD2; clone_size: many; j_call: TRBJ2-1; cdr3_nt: TGTGCCAGCAGCCTAGCGGGAGAAATTTGGAATGAGCAGTTCTTC; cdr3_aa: CASSLAGEIWNEQFF
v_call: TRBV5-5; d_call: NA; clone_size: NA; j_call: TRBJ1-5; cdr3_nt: TGTGCCAGCAGCAAGACAGGTCTTTTACAGCCCCAGCATTTT; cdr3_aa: CASSKTGLLQPQHF
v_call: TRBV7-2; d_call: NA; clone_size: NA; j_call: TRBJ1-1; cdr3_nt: TGTGCCAGCAGCCGGGGGGAGAGCACTGAAGCTTTCTTT; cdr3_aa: CASSRGESTEAFF
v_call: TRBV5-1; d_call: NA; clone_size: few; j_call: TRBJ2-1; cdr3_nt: TGCGCCAGCAGCTTGGATCCTAGCGTGATTGAGCAGTTCTTC; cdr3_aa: CASSLDPSVIEQFF
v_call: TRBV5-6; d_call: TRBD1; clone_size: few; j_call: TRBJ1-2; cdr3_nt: TGTGCCAGCAGCCACGGGACAGGAGAGGGCTACACCTTC; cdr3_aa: CASSHGTGEGYTF
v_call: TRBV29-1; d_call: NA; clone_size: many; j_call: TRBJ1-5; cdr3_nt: TGCAGCGTTGCAGGACCCGGCCCTAATCAGCCCCAGCATTTT; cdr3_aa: CSVAGPGPNQPQHF
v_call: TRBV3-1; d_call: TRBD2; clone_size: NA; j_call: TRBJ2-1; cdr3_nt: TGTGCCAGCAGCCAAGAGGTAGCGGGGCTCTACAATGAGCAGTTCTTC; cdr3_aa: CASSQEVAGLYNEQFF
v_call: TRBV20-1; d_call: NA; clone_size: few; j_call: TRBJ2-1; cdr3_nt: TGCAGTGCTGGAGCGGGCAGAGTTTACAATGAGCAGTTCTTC; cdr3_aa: CSAGAGRVYNEQFF
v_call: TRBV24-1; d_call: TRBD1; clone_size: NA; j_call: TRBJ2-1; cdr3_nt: TGTGCCACCAGTGGACCGGGACAGGACTACAATGAGCAGTTCTTC; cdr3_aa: CATSGPGQDYNEQFF
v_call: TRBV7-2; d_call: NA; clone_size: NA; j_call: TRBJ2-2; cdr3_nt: TGTGCCAGCAGCAGGGGATTCAACACCGGGGAGCTGTTTTTT; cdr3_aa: CASSRGFNTGELFF
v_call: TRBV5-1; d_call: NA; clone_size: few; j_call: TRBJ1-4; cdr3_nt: TGCGCCAGCAAAGACAACGAGGGGGAAAAACTGTTTTTT; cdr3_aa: CASKDNEGEKLFF
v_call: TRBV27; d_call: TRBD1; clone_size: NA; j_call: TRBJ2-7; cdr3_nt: TGTGCCAGCAGTCGGCGGGACAGGTCCTACGAGCAGTACTTC; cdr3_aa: CASSRRDRSYEQYF
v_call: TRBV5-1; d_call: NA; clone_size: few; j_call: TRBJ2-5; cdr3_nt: TGCGCCAGCAGTTTTGAGAGAATAGAGACCCAGTACTTC; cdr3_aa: CASSFERIETQYF
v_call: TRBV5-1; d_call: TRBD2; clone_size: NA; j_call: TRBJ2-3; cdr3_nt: TGCGCCAGCAGCTTGGGGCCCGGGACTATTCGAACAGATACGCAGTATTTT; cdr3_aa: CASSLGPGTIRTDTQYF
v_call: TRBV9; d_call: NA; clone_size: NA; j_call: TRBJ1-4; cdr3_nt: TGTGCCAGCAGCGCCAGTGACGGGGTTGAAAAACTGTTTTTT; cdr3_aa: CASSASDGVEKLFF
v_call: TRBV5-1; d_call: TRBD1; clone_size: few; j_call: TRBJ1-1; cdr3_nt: TGCGCCAGCAGCTTCAGGGGGCCGATGAACACTGAAGCTTTCTTT; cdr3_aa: CASSFRGPMNTEAFF
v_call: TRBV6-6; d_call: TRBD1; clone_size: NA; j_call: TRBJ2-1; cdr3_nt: TGTGCCACCGACAGGGGTGGCTACAATGAGCAGTTCTTC; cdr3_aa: CATDRGGYNEQFF
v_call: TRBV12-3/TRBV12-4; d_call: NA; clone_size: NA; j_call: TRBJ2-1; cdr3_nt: TGTGCCAGCAAGGGTCAGGGAGGTAGAGAGGGTTTTTACAATGAGCAGTTCTTC; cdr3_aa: CASKGQGGREGFYNEQFF